This TCR beta chain was sequenced in a study of cytomegalovirus exposure and HLA in healthy donors listed by TCRdb under 2017. About the investigation overall: According to a later analysis, one platform produced both the 100 to 150 validation repertoires and the approximately 600 repertoires of the first cohort. The study aimed to test whether signatures of past pathogen exposure could be identified by cataloging public T cell receptors. Besides the first cohort of approximately 710 subjects, a separate validation cohort made up of 120 different subjects was used. High-throughput TCR immunosequencing, statistical association of individual TCRs with disease status, and machine learning were combined to predict cytomegalovirus infection status.

CDR1 and CDR2, per the germline V gene, are SGHTA and FQGNSA. Germline trimming amounts to 8 bases on V and 2 bases on J, with 9 as the count of junction bases outside the gene matches. There are 14 amino acids in the CDR3, from cysteine to phenylalanine inclusive. This entry keeps only the CDR3 DNA: 42 bases, framed from base 1. The protocol used for the library was the immunoSEQ multiplex PCR assay. As for how the authors treated the data: A statistical classification framework was built for diagnosing cytomegalovirus status from the catalog of TCR beta chain sequences. Not all clones reach the TCRdb copy of this immuneACCESS table, which keeps in-frame sequences only. Checked studies attribute under half of the gap to unresolved V genes and leave the rest unexplained. V and J calls and clone size are given by that table; D and trimming were obtained from the DNA. A total of about 190,000 clones appear in this sample, over 65% of them only once. The ten biggest clones cover roughly 7% of the sample.

Results and caveats for the whole study, not just this receptor: The classifier was reported to diagnose cytomegalovirus status with high specificity and sensitivity in both the original and validation cohorts. Most TCR sequences were observed very rarely across donors, whereas some public TCRs were present in many individuals. In vitro tests confirmed that a few of the cytomegalovirus-associated TCR beta chains recognize cytomegalovirus antigens. A later analysis had no HLA typing for the validation cohort, so co-occurrence there was scored across all 120 repertoires. The authors suggested that the approach could potentially be extended to other disease states and immunological phenotypes. Of the cluster scores, 94% were above 0 in a later analysis, which found that TCRs clustered in the first cohort also tended to co-occur in the approximately 120 validation repertoires. The study gave a list of 150 to 200 TCR beta chains associated with cytomegalovirus.

As regards this clone: Its antigen target is currently unknown. Base qualities are not recorded, but no much larger clone differs from it by a single base.

Donors formed part of the validation cohort, which comprised 120 subjects and was distinct from the first cohort of some 700 subjects. The clonotype was recovered from a man aged 18-30 years in good health and CMV-seropositive. The specimen sequenced was PBMCs. The chain joins TRBV7-2 to TRBJ2-7; TRBD2 fits 7 bases in the junction. The CDR3 loop reads CASARGGSPYEQYF. The DNA is as follows: TGTGCCAGCGCCCGCGGCGGGAGCCCCTACGAGCAGTACTTC.